Each of the 7 T cell receptor beta chains below was sequenced from the same sample in a study of blood T cell repertoires in COVID-19. Only in-frame clones appear in the TCRdb table, and some are missing; sequencing was by immunoSEQ multiplex PCR. This table has 75,000 to 90,000 clones, around 87% appearing once. Sequenced material: peripheral blood. The receptors were sampled from a man older than 75 with active or convalescent COVID-19.

The V call is TRBV16, the J call TRBJ1-1; D gene unclear. Looked up from germline, CDR1 is KGHSY and CDR2 is FQNENV. The CDR3 sequence is 11 residues long. The germline V and J ends were trimmed by 3 bases and 6 bases, with 5 bases remaining between them. Written as DNA, the CDR3 is TGTGCCAGCAGCCAGGCAGCTGAAGCTTTCTTT. Protein sequence: CASSQAAEAFF. Drawing the rest from reference TRBV16 and TRBJ1-1, the complete variable domain is GEEVAQTPKHLVRGEGQKAKLYCAPIKGHSYVFWYQQVLKNEFKFLISFQNENVFDETGMPKERFSAKCLPNSPCSLEIQATKLEDSAVYFCASSQAAEAFFGQGTRLTVV.

The chain has TRBV28 and TRBJ1-3, with a weak D call TRBD1 (6 bases). From germline, CDR1 is MDHEN and CDR2 SYDVKM. This CDR3 region has 14 residues. Deletions cut 4 bases from V and 2 bases from J, with 9 bases between. CDR3 sequence reads: CASSWTATGNTIYF. The CDR3 nucleotides read TGTGCCAGCAGTTGGACAGCCACTGGAAACACCATATATTTT.

The chain links TRBV6-5 to TRBJ2-3; no definite D call. Germline V CDR1 and CDR2: MNHEY, SVGAGI. CDR3 size: 13 residues. The ends were cut back, 2 bases at V and 3 bases at J, with 6 bases in the middle. The CDR3: CASSYTVTDTQYF. The CDR3 DNA sequence: TGTGCCAGCAGTTACACAGTTACAGATACGCAGTATTTT.

The V and J genes are TRBV28 and TRBJ1-5, with 9 bases matching TRBD1. The CDR3 is 14 residues long. Germline CDR1 and CDR2: MDHEN and SYDVKM. V was clipped by 4 bases and J by 4 bases; unmatched bases: 2. The CDR3 region is CASSSGTGNQPQHF. CDR3 coding DNA: TGTGCCAGCAGTTCCGGGACAGGGAATCAGCCCCAGCATTTT.

The chain is built from TRBV4-1 and TRBJ2-6; 9 bases line up with TRBD1. The CDR3 has 19 amino acids. Germline V gene lookup returns CDR1 MGHRA and CDR2 YSYEKL. Trimming cost V 1 base and J 1 base; bases outside gene matches: 8. CDR3 residues: CASSQAPGQGRSGANVLTF. The DNA of the CDR3 is TGCGCCAGCAGCCAAGCCCCGGGACAGGGTCGTTCTGGGGCCAACGTCCTGACTTTC.

This sequence joins TRBV30 and TRBJ1-1; 11 bases agree with TRBD1. The CDR3 extends over 16 amino acids. Germline values: CDR1 GTSNPN, CDR2 SVGIG (reference sequence). The J segment lost 0 bases and the V segment lost 0 bases, leaving 3 bases of the junction unmatched. CDR3 sequence: CAWSVRGQGVNTEAFF. The CDR3 nucleotides are TGTGCCTGGAGTGTAAGGGGACAGGGGGTGAACACTGAAGCTTTCTTT.

CDR3 coding DNA: TGCGCCAGGGACGGGGGGGAGCGGAAACGCACAGATACGCAGTATTTT. Amino acid sequence: CARDGGERKRTDTQYF. The chain employs TRBV5-1 and TRBJ2-3; 8 nucleotides align to TRBD2. CDR1 SGHRS and CDR2 YFSETQ come from the germline V gene. The CDR3 spans 16 residues. With V trimmed by 8 bases and J by 1 base, 12 bases remained unmatched.